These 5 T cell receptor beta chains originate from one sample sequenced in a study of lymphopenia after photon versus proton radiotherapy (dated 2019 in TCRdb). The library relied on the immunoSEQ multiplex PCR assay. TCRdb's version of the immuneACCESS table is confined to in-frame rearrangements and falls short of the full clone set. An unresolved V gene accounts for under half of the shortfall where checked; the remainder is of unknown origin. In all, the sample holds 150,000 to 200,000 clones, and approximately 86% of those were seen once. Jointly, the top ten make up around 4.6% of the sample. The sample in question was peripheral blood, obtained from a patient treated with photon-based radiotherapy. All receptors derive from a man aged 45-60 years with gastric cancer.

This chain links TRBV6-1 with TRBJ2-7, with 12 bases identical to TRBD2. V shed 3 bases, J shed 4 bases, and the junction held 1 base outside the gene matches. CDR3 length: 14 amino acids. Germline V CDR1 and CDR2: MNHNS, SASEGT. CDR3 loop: CASSDLAGGYEQYF. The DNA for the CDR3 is TGTGCCAGCAGTGATCTAGCGGGAGGGTACGAGCAGTACTTC.

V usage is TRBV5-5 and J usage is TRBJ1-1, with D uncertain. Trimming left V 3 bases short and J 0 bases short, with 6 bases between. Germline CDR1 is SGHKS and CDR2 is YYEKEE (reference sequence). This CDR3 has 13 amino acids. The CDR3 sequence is CASSSGMNTEAFF. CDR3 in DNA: TGTGCCAGCAGCTCTGGCATGAACACTGAAGCTTTCTTT.

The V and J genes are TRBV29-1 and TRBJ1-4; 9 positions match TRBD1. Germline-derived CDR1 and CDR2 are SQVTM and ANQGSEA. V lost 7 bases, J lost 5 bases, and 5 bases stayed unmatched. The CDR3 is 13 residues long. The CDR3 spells CSASTGGNEKLFF. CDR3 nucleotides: TGCAGCGCCTCGACAGGGGGGAATGAAAAACTGTTTTTT.

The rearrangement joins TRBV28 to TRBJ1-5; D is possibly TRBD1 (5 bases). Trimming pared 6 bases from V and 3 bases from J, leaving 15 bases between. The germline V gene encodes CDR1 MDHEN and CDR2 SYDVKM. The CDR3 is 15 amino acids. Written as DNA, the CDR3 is TGTGCCAGCAGATCAGGGCCTAGGAACAATCAGCCCCAGCATTTT. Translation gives CASRSGPRNNQPQHF.

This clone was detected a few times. CDR3 loop: CASNPAGGGYTF. The CDR3 bases are TGTGCCAGCAACCCGGCGGGGGGAGGCTACACCTTC. The chain links TRBV2 to TRBJ1-2; tentatively, D is TRBD1 (5 bases). The length of the CDR3 is 12 residues. Germline lookup yields CDR1 SNHLY and CDR2 FYNNEI. V was pared by 7 bases and J by 8 bases, with 14 bases between.